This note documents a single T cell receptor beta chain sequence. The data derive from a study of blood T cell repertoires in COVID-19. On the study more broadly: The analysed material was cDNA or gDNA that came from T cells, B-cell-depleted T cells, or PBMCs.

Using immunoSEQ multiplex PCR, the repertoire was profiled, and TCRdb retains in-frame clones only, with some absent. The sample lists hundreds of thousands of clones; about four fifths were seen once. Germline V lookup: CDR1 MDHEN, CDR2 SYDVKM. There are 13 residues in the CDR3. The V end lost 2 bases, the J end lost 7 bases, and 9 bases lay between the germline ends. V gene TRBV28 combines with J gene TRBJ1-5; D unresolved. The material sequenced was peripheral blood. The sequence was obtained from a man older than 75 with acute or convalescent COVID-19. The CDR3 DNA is TGTGCCAGCAGTTTAACCTGGAGCCAGCCCCAGCATTTT. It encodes CASSLTWSQPQHF.